These T cell receptor beta chains were read from a single sample in a study of low-dose radiotherapy and immunotherapy resistance in tumors. TCRdb called the reads again in MiXCR, with one record for every CDR3 protein. Here the sample spans approximately 45,000 distinct CDR3 sequences, less than 30% being singletons. Here the sequenced sample was PBMCs, taken after low-dose radiotherapy plus immunotherapy. Every receptor here comes from a male donor with prostate cancer. CDR3s include the opening cysteine and the closing phenylalanine or tryptophan.

cdr3_aa j_call v_call cdr3_length
CASSKGGEQYF TRBJ2-7 TRBV6-1 11
CSVFSQGGKTGEQYF TRBJ2-7 TRBV29-1 15
CASSDWRQGVDTQYF TRBJ2-3 TRBV6-4 15
CASSRGGPYEQYF TRBJ2-7 TRBV28 13
CASSFGLVYEQYF TRBJ2-7 TRBV12-3/TRBV12-4 13
CSASPGIWANVLTF TRBJ2-6 TRBV20-1 14
CSVSSGSGIATNEKLFF TRBJ1-4 TRBV29-1 17
CASSSAGGGETQYF TRBJ2-5 TRBV6-6 14
CAIRQGNEETQYF TRBJ2-5 TRBV28 13
CASSLVGTRRETQYF TRBJ2-5 TRBV5-6 15
CASTKAQGNEQFF TRBJ2-1 TRBV27 13
CATSDPQIPYEQYF TRBJ2-7 TRBV24-1 14
CASSSGIPSSSQHF TRBJ1-5 TRBV6-2/TRBV6-3 14
CASGKQGSAYEQYF TRBJ2-7 TRBV2 14
CASRPTGYNEQFF TRBJ2-1 TRBV19 13